In its sample, the clone carrying this TCR beta chain was seen once. Antigen: not known. This sample is drawn from a study of cytomegalovirus exposure and HLA in healthy donors. Findings of the study overall: The number of N-insertions in an Asian-associated ancestry cluster was reportedly below the approximately 700-donor mean in a later analysis. Overall, approximately 150 TCR beta chains were annotated as cytomegalovirus-associated. Across donors, presence/absence analyses took sequencing depth to be roughly uniform.

PCR was performed using 60 Vbeta and 13 Jbeta primers. How the authors handled the data: Counted up in a later analysis, unique TCR beta chains came to some 82 million, with around 10 million shared. Profiled with immunoSEQ multiplex PCR; TCRdb holds only in-frame clones, not every one. That table supplies the V and J calls and clone size; D and trimming were determined from the DNA. The table shows roughly 100,000 clones, with roughly 70% occurring only once. The source of this sequence is a male donor in good health and CMV-seropositive. Source material: PBMCs.

This CDR3 is CASSLWQSYEQYF. The CDR3 DNA is TGTGCCAGCAGTTTATGGCAGTCCTACGAGCAGTACTTC. The chain carries TRBV28 and TRBJ2-7; D ambiguous. V shed 0 bases and J shed 1 base, with 4 bases lying between them. Germline V gene lookup returns CDR1 MDHEN and CDR2 SYDVKM. The CDR3 loop spans 13 amino acids.